This T cell receptor (beta chain) came from a study of T cells in Graves' hyperthyroidism and ophthalmopathy. Study-level results: Separating ophthalmopathy from stable hyperthyroidism was achieved by a 13 V-J model. Ophthalmopathy was model-predicted a median about six months pre-onset.

This clonotype was seen many times. The antigen is unknown. The CDR3 is 13 residues long. Germline loops: CDR1 LGHDT, CDR2 YNNKEL (reference sequence). V was trimmed by 5 bases and J by 11 bases, leaving 15 bases between them. RNA transcripts provided the source from which TCR beta CDR3 regions were amplified. Primed by the HTBI set, a first-round RT-PCR was run on the TCR CDR3. TCRdb re-called the multiplex PCR reads with MiXCR, one entry per CDR3 protein. Here the sample spans fewer than 400,000 distinct CDR3 sequences, around 15% being singletons. The chain uses TRBV3-1 and TRBJ2-2; no clear D. The sequenced material came from blood. This clonotype originated in a man aged 50 to 59 with Graves' ophthalmopathy. CDR3 region: CASSRVSGLELFF. CDR3 bases: TGTGCCAGCAGCAGGGTGTCAGGTCTTGAGCTGTTTTTT.